This is a list of T cell receptor beta chains from one sample in a study of shared clonotypes between healthy human individuals. Sequenced by immunoSEQ multiplex PCR; TCRdb stores in-frame clones only, minus some. This table holds hundreds of thousands of clones, around four fifths found once. Specimen: memory CD4+ T cells sorted from blood. These receptors were collected from a woman in her twenties or thirties in good health. Both conserved end residues are part of each CDR3. The D gene is left open where the match is weak. The size entry is marked missing in some rows and otherwise reads once, few, many or a size class.

clone_size,j_call,d_call,v_call,cdr3_aa,cdr3_nt
NA,TRBJ1-2,NA,TRBV28,CASSVTAPRNTNYGYTF,TGTGCCAGCAGTGTCACTGCCCCCAGGAACACTAACTATGGCTACACCTTC
NA,TRBJ2-7,NA,TRBV5-1,CASNPNAGTYEQYF,TGCGCCAGCAACCCCAATGCCGGCACCTACGAGCAGTACTTC
NA,TRBJ2-5,TRBD2,TRBV11-1,CASSLAGSGSRETQYF,TGTGCCAGCAGCTTAGCGGGTAGCGGGAGTCGAGAGACCCAGTACTTC
NA,TRBJ2-3,TRBD2,TRBV25-1,CASSDQLARSTDTQYF,TGTGCCAGCAGTGACCAACTAGCGAGAAGCACAGATACGCAGTATTTT
NA,TRBJ2-7,NA,TRBV5-6,CASSLSTGYEQYF,TGTGCCAGCAGCTTATCAACTGGCTACGAGCAGTACTTC
NA,TRBJ2-3,TRBD2,TRBV5-1,CASSSSLLAGAGVTDTQYF,TGCGCCAGCAGCTCCTCCCTCCTAGCGGGAGCGGGGGTTACAGATACGCAGTATTTT
NA,TRBJ2-3,TRBD1,TRBV6-6,CASSPGGQSTDTQYF,TGTGCCAGCAGTCCAGGGGGCCAATCCACAGATACGCAGTATTTT
few,TRBJ2-5,TRBD2,TRBV6-6,CASSYGLAGETQYF,TGTGCCAGCAGTTATGGACTAGCGGGAGAGACCCAGTACTTC
NA,TRBJ1-2,TRBD1,TRBV28,CASSLLVAGGYGYTF,TGTGCCAGCAGTTTATTAGTAGCAGGGGGTTACGGCTACACCTTC
NA,TRBJ1-1,NA,TRBV25-1,CASSDKNTEAFF,TGTGCCAGCAGTGACAAAAACACTGAAGCTTTCTTT
few,TRBJ1-5,NA,TRBV4-2,CASSQDTDQPQHF,TGTGCCAGCAGCCAAGATACCGATCAGCCCCAGCATTTT
NA,TRBJ2-1,TRBD2,TRBV25-1,CASSAPNREGPWGEQFF,TGTGCCAGCAGTGCACCCAACCGGGAGGGCCCTTGGGGTGAGCAGTTCTTC
NA,TRBJ2-3,NA,TRBV4-1,CASSQGEGTQYF,TGCGCCAGCAGCCAAGGAGAGGGCACGCAGTATTTT
NA,TRBJ1-4,NA,TRBV7-2,CASSEQLAGADELFF,TGTGCCAGCAGCGAACAGCTAGCGGGGGCCGATGAACTGTTTTTT
many,TRBJ1-2,TRBD1,TRBV28,CASRLGTGGGYTF,TGTGCCAGCAGGCTAGGGACAGGAGGTGGCTACACCTTC
NA,TRBJ1-2,NA,TRBV9,CASSAGGVSYGYTF,TGTGCCAGCAGCGCCGGCGGAGTATCCTATGGCTACACCTTC
NA,TRBJ2-5,TRBD2,TRBV19,CASSGLAGPQETQYF,TGTGCCAGTAGTGGGCTAGCGGGGCCCCAAGAGACCCAGTACTTC
NA,TRBJ2-5,NA,TRBV28,CASRGEETQYF,TGTGCCAGCAGGGGGGAGGAGACCCAGTACTTC
NA,TRBJ2-2,TRBD2,TRBV30,CAGPSSGSDGELFF,TGTGCCGGACCAAGTAGCGGGAGTGACGGGGAGCTGTTTTTT
NA,TRBJ2-1,NA,TRBV7-2,CASSQRTSFEQFF,TGTGCCAGCAGCCAGCGAACTAGCTTTGAGCAGTTCTTC
NA,TRBJ1-4,NA,TRBV7-9,CASSLGTSNEKLFF,TGTGCCAGCAGCCTAGGGACAAGTAATGAAAAACTGTTTTTT
NA,TRBJ2-7,NA,TRBV19,CASSIGLANSYEQYF,TGTGCCAGTAGTATCGGTCTAGCAAACTCCTACGAGCAGTACTTC
few,TRBJ1-1,NA,TRBV30,CAWSPASVTEAFF,TGTGCCTGGAGTCCCGCGTCGGTGACTGAAGCTTTCTTT
NA,TRBJ2-5,TRBD2,TRBV10-3,CATLAAGGKETQYF,TGTGCCACCTTAGCAGCGGGAGGGAAAGAGACCCAGTACTTC
NA,TRBJ1-5,TRBD1,TRBV19,CASSIGDRDNQPQHF,TGTGCCAGTAGTATTGGAGACAGGGACAATCAGCCCCAGCATTTT
NA,TRBJ2-7,NA,TRBV18,CASSDSQETNEQYF,TGTGCCAGCTCAGACTCACAGGAAACGAACGAGCAGTACTTC
NA,TRBJ1-5,NA,TRBV7-9,CASSYDRPYSNQPQHF,TGTGCCAGCAGTTACGACAGGCCTTATAGCAATCAGCCCCAGCATTTT
NA,TRBJ1-1,NA,TRBV15,CATSGGRPDTEAFF,TGTGCCACCAGCGGCGGACGGCCCGACACTGAAGCTTTCTTT